Sequencing of this T cell receptor beta chain was carried out in a study of shared clonotypes between healthy human individuals. The study, taken as a whole, reports: Some clonotypes were shared by all four sorted-subset donors, while others were not shared. The non-shared ones had lower generation probabilities than the shared ones. Rarefaction analysis demonstrated incomplete sorted-subset sequencing notwithstanding large depth.

Germline lookup yields CDR1 SEHNR and CDR2 FQNEAQ (reference sequence). Trimming removed 4 bases from V and 7 bases from J; junction bases left unmatched: 10. The CDR3 consists of 14 residues. Only CD45RO-negative cells positively selected for CCR7 counted as naive CD8 cells, so terminally differentiated effector memory CD45RA+ cells were excluded. Every donor, a Caucasian adult, lived in Nashville, Tennessee. Notes on this clone: As yet, its antigen is unknown.

Genomic DNA (from each subset) was split evenly across several immunoSEQ plates. Libraries were prepared by immunoSEQ multiplex PCR; TCRdb keeps only in-frame clonotypes and omits some of them. The top ten clones hold approximately 24% of a sample with about 680,000 clones, 92% of them seen once. Sequencing input: naive CD8+ T cells sorted from blood. The chain links TRBV7-9 to TRBJ2-7; 7 nucleotides line up with TRBD1. The sequence came from a man aged 30 to 39 in good health. The CDR3 protein is CASSSKGGSGEQYF. CDR3 nucleotide sequence: TGTGCCAGCAGCTCCAAAGGGGGCTCGGGGGAGCAGTACTTC.